This T cell receptor beta chain was sequenced for a study of T cell repertoires in cytomegalovirus infection. Background on the study: An indication of both CMV infection and matching HLA type came from public TCR beta signatures.

TCRdb reprocessed the reads with MiXCR, giving one entry per CDR3 protein. The sample yields 450,000 to 600,000 distinct CDR3 sequences, 10% to 12% seen once. V was trimmed by 3 bases and J by 0 bases, leaving 5 bases between them. The CDR3 sequence is 12 residues long. Per the germline V gene, CDR1 is DFQATT and CDR2 is SNEGSKA (reference sequence). This receptor was identified in a human donor in good health (CMV status not recorded). Some clones in this sample may be carry-over from other donors' samples. The rearrangement uses TRBV20-1 and TRBJ2-5; D is ambiguous. Sequenced sample: PBMCs. The chain's CDR3 is CSASGYQETQYF. Written as DNA, the CDR3 is TGCAGTGCTAGCGGGTACCAAGAGACCCAGTACTTC.